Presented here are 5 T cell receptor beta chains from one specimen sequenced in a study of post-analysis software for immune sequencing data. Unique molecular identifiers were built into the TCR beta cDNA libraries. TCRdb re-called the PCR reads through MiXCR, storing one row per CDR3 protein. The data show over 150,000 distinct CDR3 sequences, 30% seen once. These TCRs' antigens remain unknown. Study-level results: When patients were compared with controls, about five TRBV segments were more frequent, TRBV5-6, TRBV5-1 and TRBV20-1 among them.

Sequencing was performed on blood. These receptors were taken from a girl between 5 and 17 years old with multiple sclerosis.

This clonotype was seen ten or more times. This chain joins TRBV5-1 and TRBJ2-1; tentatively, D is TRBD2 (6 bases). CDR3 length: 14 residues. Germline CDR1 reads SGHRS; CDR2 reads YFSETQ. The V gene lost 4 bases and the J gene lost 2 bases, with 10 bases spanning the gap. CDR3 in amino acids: CASSALATYNEQFF. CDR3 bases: TGCGCCAGCAGCGCACTAGCTACCTACAATGAGCAGTTCTTC. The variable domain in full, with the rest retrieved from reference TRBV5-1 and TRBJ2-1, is KAGVTQTPRYLIKTRGQQVTLSCSPISGHRSVSWYQQTPGQGLQFLFEYFSETQRNKGNFPGRFSGRQFSNSRSEMNVSTLELGDSALYLCASSALATYNEQFFGPGTRLTVL.

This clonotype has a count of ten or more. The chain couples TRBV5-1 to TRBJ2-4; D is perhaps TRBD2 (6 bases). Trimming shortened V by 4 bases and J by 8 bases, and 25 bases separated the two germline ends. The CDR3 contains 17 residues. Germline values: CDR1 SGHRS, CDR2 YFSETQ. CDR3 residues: CASSPRYEEGPEYIQYF. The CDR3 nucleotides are TGCGCCAGCAGCCCCCGGTACGAGGAGGGCCCAGAATACATTCAGTACTTC.

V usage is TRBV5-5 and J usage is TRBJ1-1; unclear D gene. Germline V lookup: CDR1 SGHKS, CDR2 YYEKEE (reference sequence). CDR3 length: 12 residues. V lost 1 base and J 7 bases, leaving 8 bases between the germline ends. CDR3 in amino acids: CASSLIRREAFF. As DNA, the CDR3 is TGTGCCAGCAGCTTGATCCGTCGTGAAGCTTTCTTT.

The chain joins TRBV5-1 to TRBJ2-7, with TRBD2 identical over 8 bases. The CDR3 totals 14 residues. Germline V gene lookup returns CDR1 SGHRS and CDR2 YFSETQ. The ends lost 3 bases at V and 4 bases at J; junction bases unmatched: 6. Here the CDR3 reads CASSYQREGYEQYF. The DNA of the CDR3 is TGCGCCAGCAGCTATCAACGGGAGGGTTACGAGCAGTACTTC.

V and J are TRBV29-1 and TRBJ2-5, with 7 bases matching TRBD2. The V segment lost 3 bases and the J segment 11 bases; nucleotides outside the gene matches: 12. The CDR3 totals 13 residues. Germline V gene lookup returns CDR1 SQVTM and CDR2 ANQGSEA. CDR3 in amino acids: CSVEPSGAREQYF. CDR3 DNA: TGCAGCGTTGAGCCCAGCGGGGCTCGAGAGCAGTACTTC.